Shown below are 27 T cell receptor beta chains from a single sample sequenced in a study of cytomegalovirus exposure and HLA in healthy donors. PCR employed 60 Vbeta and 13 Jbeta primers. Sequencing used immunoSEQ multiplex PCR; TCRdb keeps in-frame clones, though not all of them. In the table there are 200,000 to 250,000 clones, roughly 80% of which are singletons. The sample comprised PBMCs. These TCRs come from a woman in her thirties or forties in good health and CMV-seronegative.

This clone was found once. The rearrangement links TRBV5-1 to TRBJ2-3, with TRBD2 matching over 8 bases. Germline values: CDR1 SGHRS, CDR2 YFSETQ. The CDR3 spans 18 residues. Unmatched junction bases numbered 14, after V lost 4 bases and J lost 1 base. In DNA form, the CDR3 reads TGCGCCAGCAGCCCGGCACGCTACGGGAGGGAAGGCACAGATACGCAGTATTTT. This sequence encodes CASSPARYGREGTDTQYF.

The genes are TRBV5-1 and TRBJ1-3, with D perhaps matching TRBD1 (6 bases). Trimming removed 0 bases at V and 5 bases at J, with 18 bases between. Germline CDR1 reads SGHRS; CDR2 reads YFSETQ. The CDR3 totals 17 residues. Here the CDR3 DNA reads TGCGCCAGCAGCTTGGGAACGAGACAGGATGGGAGAAACACCATATATTTT. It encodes CASSLGTRQDGRNTIYF. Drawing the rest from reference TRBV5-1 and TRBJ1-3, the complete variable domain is KAGVTQTPRYLIKTRGQQVTLSCSPISGHRSVSWYQQTPGQGLQFLFEYFSETQRNKGNFPGRFSGRQFSNSRSEMNVSTLELGDSALYLCASSLGTRQDGRNTIYFGEGSWLTVV.

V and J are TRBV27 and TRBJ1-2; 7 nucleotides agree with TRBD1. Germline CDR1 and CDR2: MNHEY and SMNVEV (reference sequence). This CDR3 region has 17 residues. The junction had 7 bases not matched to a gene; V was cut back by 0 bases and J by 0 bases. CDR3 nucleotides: TGTGCCAGCAGTTTATCCTGGACAGGCAATCCTAACTATGGCTACACCTTC. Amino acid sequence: CASSLSWTGNPNYGYTF.

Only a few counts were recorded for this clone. The CDR3 nucleotides read TGCAGCACCGGGACAGAGTACCAAGAGACCCAGTACTTC. Translated, it gives CSTGTEYQETQYF. J is TRBJ2-5 and V is TRBV29-1; 7 positions match TRBD1. Germline values: CDR1 SQVTM, CDR2 ANQGSEA. This CDR3 has 13 residues. The J segment lost 0 bases and the V segment lost 8 bases, leaving 6 bases of the junction unmatched.

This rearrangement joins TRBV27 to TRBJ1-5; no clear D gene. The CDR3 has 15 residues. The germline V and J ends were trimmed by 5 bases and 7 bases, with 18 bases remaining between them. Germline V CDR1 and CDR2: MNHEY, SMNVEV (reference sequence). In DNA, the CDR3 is TGTGCCAGCAGTCTACAGCCGGGGAGACGGCAGCCCCAGCATTTT. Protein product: CASSLQPGRRQPQHF.

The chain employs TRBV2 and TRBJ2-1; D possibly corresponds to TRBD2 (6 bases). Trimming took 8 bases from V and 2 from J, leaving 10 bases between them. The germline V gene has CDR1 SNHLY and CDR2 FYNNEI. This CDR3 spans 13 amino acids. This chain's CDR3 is CASHGGPYNEQFF. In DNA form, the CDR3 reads TGTGCCAGCCACGGGGGACCCTACAATGAGCAGTTCTTC.

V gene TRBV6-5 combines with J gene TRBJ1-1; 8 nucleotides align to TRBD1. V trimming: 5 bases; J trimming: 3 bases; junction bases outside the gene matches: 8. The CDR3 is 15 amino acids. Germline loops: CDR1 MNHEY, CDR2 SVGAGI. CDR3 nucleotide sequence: TGTGCCAGCAGTGGACGGACAGGGTGGGACACTGAAGCTTTCTTT. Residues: CASSGRTGWDTEAFF.

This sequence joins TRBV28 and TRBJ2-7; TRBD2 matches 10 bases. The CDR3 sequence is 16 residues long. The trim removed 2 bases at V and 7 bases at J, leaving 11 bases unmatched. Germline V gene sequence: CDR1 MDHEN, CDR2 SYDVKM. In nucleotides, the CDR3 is TGTGCCAGCAGTTTACTAGCGGGAGTTCGGTTGGGGGAGCAGTACTTC. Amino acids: CASSLLAGVRLGEQYF. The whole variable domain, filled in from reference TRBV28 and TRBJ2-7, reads DVKVTQSSRYLVKRTGEKVFLECVQDMDHENMFWYRQDPGLGLRLIYFSYDVKMKEKGDIPEGYSVSREKKERFSLILESASTNQTSMYLCASSLLAGVRLGEQYFGPGTRLTVT.

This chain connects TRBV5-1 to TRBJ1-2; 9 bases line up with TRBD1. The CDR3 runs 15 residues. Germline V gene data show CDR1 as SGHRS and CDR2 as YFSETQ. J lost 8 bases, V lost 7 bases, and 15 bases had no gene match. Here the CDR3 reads CASGTGRDGSVGYTF. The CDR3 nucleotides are TGCGCCAGCGGGACAGGGCGTGATGGAAGTGTGGGCTACACCTTC.

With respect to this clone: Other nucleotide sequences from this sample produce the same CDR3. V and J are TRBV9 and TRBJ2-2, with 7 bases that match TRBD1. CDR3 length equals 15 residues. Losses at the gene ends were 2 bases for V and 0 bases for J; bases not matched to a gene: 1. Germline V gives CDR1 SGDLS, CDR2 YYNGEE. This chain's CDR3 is CASSVQGANTGELFF. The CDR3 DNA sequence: TGTGCCAGCAGCGTGCAGGGGGCGAACACCGGGGAGCTGTTTTTT. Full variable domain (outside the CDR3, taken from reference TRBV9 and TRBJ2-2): DSGVTQTPKHLITATGQRVTLRCSPRSGDLSVYWYQQSLDQGLQFLIQYYNGEERAKGNILERFSAQQFPDLHSELNLSSLELGDSALYFCASSVQGANTGELFFGEGSRLTVL.

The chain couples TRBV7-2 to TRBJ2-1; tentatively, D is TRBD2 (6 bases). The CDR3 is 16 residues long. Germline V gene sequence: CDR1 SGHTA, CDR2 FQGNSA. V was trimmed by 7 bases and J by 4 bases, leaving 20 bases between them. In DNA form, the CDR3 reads TGTGCCAGCATTAAATCGGGGCTAGGGAGGTACAATGAGCAGTTCTTC. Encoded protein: CASIKSGLGRYNEQFF.

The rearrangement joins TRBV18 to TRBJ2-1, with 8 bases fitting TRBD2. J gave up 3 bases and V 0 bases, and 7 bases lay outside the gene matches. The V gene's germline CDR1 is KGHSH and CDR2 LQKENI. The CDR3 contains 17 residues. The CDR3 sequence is CASSPPTGGPLYNEQFF. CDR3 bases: TGTGCCAGCTCACCACCGACGGGAGGGCCTCTCTACAATGAGCAGTTCTTC.

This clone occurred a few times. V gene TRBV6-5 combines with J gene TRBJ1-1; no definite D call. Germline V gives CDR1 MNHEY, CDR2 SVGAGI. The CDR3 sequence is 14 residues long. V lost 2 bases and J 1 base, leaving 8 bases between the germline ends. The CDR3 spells CASSYGLGNTEAFF. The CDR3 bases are TGTGCCAGCAGTTACGGACTAGGGAACACTGAAGCTTTCTTT.

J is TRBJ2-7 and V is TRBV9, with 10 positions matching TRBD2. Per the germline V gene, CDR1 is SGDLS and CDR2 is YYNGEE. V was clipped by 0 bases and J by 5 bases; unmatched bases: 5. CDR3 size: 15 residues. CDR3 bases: TGTGCCAGCAGCGTAGGGCTAGCGGGAGTCAACGAGCAGTACTTC. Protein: CASSVGLAGVNEQYF.

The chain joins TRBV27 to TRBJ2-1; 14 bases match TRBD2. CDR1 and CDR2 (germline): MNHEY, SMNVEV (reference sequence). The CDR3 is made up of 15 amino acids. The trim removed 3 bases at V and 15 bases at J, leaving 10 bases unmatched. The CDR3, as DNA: TGTGCCAGCAGTTTGACCGGGACTAGCGGGAGCCGGGCGTTCTTC. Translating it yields CASSLTGTSGSRAFF.

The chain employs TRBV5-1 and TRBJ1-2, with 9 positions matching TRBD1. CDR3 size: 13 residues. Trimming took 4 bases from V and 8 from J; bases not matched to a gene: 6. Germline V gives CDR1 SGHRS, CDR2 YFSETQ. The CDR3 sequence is CASSLRTGDGYTF. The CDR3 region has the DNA TGCGCCAGCAGCCTGAGGACAGGGGACGGCTACACCTTC. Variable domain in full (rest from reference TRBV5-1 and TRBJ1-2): KAGVTQTPRYLIKTRGQQVTLSCSPISGHRSVSWYQQTPGQGLQFLFEYFSETQRNKGNFPGRFSGRQFSNSRSEMNVSTLELGDSALYLCASSLRTGDGYTFGSGTRLTVV.

The CDR3 sequence: CASSLASGFNTGELFF. CDR3 DNA: TGTGCCAGCAGTTTAGCTAGCGGGTTTAACACCGGGGAGCTGTTTTTT. V gene TRBV27 combines with J gene TRBJ2-2; 8 bases fit TRBD2. This CDR3 spans 16 amino acids. Looked up from germline, CDR1 is MNHEY and CDR2 is SMNVEV (reference sequence). V lost 2 bases, J lost 2 bases, and 4 bases stayed unmatched.

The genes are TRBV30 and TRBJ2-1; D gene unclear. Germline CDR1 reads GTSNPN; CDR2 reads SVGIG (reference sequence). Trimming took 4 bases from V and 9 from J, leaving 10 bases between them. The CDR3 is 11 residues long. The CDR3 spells CAWTWATEQFF. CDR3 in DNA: TGTGCCTGGACCTGGGCCACTGAGCAGTTCTTC.

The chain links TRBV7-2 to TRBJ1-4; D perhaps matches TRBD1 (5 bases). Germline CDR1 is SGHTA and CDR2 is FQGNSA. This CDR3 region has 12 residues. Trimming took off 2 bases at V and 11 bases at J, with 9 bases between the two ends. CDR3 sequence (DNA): TGTGCCAGCAGCTTACGTGGGGCTAAACTGTTTTTT. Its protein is CASSLRGAKLFF.

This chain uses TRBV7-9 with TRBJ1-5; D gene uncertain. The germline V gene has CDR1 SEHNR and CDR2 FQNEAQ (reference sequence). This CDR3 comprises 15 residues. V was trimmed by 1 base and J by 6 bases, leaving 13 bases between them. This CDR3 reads CASSLGSLSGQPQHF. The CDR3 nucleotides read TGTGCCAGCAGCTTAGGGTCCCTTAGCGGTCAGCCCCAGCATTTT.

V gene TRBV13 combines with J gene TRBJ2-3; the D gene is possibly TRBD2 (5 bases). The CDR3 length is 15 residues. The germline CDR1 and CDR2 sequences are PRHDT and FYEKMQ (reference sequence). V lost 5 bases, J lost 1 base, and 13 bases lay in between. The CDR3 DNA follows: TGTGCCAGCAGCACTAGAGCGTCTCGCACAGATACGCAGTATTTT. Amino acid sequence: CASSTRASRTDTQYF.

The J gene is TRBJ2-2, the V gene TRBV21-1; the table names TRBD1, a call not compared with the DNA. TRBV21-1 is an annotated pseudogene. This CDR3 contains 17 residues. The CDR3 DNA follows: TGTGCCAGCAGCAGGAAGAGGCAGGGGCAAGACACCGGGGAGCTGTTTTTT. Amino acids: CASSRKRQGQDTGELFF.

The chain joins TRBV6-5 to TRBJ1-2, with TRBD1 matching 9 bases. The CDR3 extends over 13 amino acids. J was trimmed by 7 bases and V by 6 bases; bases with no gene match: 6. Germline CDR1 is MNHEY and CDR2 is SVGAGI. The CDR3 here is CASSSDRGSGYTF. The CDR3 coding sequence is TGTGCCAGCAGCTCCGACAGGGGGTCTGGCTACACCTTC.

CDR3 sequence (DNA): TGTGCCAGCAGCCAAGAGGCCAGGGGGTCTGGAAACACCATATATTTT. Translated: CASSQEARGSGNTIYF. The chain links TRBV4-2 to TRBJ1-3; 7 bases fit TRBD1. With V trimmed by 0 bases and J by 1 base, 3 bases remained unmatched. This CDR3 has 16 residues. The germline V gene encodes CDR1 LGHNA and CDR2 YNFKEQ.

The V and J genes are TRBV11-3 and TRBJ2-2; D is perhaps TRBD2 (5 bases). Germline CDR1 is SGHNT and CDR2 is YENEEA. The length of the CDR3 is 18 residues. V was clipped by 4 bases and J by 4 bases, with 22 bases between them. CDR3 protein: CASSSYLGEREGTGELFF. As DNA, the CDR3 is TGTGCCAGCAGCTCTTATCTCGGAGAACGGGAAGGCACCGGGGAGCTGTTTTTT.

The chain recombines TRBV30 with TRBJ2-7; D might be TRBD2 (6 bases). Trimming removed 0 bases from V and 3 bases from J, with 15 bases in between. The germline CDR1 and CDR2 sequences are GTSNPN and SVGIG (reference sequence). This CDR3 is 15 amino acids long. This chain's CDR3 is CAWSVRERHLYEQYF. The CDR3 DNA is TGTGCCTGGAGTGTACGGGAGCGACACCTCTACGAGCAGTACTTC.

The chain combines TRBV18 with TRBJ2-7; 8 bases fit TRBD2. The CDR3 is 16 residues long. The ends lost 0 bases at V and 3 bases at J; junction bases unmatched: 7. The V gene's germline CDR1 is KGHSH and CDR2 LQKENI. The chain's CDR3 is CASSPPHSGSSYEQYF. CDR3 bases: TGTGCCAGCTCACCACCGCACAGCGGGAGCAGCTACGAGCAGTACTTC.